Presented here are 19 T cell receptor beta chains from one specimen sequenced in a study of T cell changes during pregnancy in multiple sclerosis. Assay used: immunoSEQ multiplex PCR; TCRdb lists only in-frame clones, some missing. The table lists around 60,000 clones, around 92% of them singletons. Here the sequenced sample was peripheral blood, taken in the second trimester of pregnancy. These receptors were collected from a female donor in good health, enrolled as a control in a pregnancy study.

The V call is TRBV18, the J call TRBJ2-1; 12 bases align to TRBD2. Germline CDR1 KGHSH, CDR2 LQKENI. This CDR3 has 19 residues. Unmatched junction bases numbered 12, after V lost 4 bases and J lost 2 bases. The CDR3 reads CASSRPLAGGPSPYNEQFF. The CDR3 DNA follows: TGTGCCAGCTCACGCCCCCTAGCGGGAGGGCCCTCGCCCTACAATGAGCAGTTCTTC.

CDR3 amino acids: CASSYSIMSGDNEQFF. For the CDR3, the DNA is TGTGCCAGCAGTTACTCGATTATGTCCGGGGACAATGAGCAGTTCTTC. The chain links TRBV6-5 to TRBJ2-1; a possible D gene is TRBD2 (5 bases). Germline V gene data show CDR1 as MNHEY and CDR2 as SVGAGI. The CDR3 covers 16 residues. Deletions cut 0 bases from V and 5 bases from J, with 14 bases between.

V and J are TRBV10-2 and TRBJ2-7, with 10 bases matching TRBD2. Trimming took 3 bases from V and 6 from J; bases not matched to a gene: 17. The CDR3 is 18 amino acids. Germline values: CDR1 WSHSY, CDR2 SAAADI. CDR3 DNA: TGCGCCAGCAGTGATAGGGCTAGCGGGAGCCCGCGGTTCTCCGAGCAGTACTTC. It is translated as CASSDRASGSPRFSEQYF.

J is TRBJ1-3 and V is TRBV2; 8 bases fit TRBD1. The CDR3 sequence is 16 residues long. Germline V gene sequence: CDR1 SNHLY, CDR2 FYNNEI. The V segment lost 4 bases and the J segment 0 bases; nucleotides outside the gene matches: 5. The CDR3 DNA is TGTGCCAGCAGTGGGACAGGGCGTAGCTCTGGAAACACCATATATTTT. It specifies CASSGTGRSSGNTIYF. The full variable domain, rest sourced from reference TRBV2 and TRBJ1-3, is EPEVTQTPSHQVTQMGQEVILRCVPISNHLYFYWYRQILGQKVEFLVSFYNNEISEKSEIFDDQFSVERPDGSNFTLKIRSTKLEDSAMYFCASSGTGRSSGNTIYFGEGSWLTVV.

The CDR3 spells CASSLDTGNTEAFF. The CDR3 nucleotides read TGCGCCAGCAGCCTAGACACAGGGAACACTGAAGCTTTCTTT. The chain employs TRBV5-1 and TRBJ1-1; D may be TRBD1 (5 bases). CDR1 and CDR2 from the germline V gene are SGHRS and YFSETQ. V lost 4 bases and J lost 1, with 11 bases in between. The CDR3 covers 14 residues.

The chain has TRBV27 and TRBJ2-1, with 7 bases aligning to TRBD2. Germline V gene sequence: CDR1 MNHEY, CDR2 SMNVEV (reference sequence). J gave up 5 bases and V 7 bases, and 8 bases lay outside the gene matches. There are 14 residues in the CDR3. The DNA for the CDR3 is TGTGCCAGCACCCTGTGGGGGGGGAACAATGAGCAGTTCTTC. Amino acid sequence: CASTLWGGNNEQFF.

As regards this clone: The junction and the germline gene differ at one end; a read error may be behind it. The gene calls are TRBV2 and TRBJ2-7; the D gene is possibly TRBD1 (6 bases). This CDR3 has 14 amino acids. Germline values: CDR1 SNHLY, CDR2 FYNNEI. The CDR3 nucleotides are TGTGCCAGCAGAGAAGACAGGTCATCCTACGAGCAGTACTTC. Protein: CASREDRSSYEQYF. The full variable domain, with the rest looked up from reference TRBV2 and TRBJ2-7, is EPEVTQTPSHQVTQMGQEVILRCVPISNHLYFYWYRQILGQKVEFLVSFYNNEISEKSEIFDDQFSVERPDGSNFTLKIRSTKLEDSAMYFCASREDRSSYEQYFGPGTRLTVT.

The CDR3 DNA reads as TGTGCCAGCAGTGAGGCCGGGACAGCCAACACAGATACGCAGTATTTT. Protein product: CASSEAGTANTDTQYF. The rearrangement links TRBV25-1 to TRBJ2-3, with 7 bases that match TRBD1. The V segment lost 3 bases and the J segment 2 bases; nucleotides outside the gene matches: 8. CDR3 length: 16 residues. Germline values: CDR1 MGHDK, CDR2 SYGVNS.

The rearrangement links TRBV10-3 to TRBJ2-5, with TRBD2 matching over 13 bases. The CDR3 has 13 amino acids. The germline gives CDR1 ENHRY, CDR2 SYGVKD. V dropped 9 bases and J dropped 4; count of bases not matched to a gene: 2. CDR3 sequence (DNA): TGTGCCATAACTAGCGGGAGGGGAGAGACCCAGTACTTC. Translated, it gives CAITSGRGETQYF.

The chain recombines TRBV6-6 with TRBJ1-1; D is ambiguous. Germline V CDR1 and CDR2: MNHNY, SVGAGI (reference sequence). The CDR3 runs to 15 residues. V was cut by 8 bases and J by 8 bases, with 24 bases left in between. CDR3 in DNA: TGTGCCAGCGGAAACGGCGGATTATCCCAAGAAGAAGCTTTCTTT. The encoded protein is CASGNGGLSQEEAFF.

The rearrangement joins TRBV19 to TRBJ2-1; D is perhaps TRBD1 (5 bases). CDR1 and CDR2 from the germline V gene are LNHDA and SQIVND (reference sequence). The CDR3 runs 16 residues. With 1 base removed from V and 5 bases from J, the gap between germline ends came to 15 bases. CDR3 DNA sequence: TGTGCCAGTAGTATAGGAACAGGAATTCCTGACAATGAGCAGTTCTTC. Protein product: CASSIGTGIPDNEQFF.

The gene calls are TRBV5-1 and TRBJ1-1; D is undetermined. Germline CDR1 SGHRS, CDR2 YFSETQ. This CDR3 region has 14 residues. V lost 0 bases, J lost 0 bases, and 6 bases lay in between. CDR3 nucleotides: TGCGCCAGCAGCTTGGCCACAATGAACACTGAAGCTTTCTTT. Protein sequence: CASSLATMNTEAFF. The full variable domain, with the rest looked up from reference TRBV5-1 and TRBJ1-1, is KAGVTQTPRYLIKTRGQQVTLSCSPISGHRSVSWYQQTPGQGLQFLFEYFSETQRNKGNFPGRFSGRQFSNSRSEMNVSTLELGDSALYLCASSLATMNTEAFFGQGTRLTVV.

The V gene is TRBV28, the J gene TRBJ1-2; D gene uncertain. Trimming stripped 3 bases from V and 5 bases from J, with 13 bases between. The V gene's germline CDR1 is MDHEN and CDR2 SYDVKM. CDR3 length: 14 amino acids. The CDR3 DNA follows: TGTGCCAGCAGTTTGTGGAGTCGTCGGTATGGCTACACCTTC. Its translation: CASSLWSRRYGYTF.

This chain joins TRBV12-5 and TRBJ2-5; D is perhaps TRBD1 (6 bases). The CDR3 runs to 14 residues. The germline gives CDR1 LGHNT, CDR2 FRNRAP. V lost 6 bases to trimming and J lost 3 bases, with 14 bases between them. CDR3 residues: CASGKDRGEETQYF. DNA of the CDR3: TGTGCTAGTGGCAAGGACAGAGGGGAAGAGACCCAGTACTTC.

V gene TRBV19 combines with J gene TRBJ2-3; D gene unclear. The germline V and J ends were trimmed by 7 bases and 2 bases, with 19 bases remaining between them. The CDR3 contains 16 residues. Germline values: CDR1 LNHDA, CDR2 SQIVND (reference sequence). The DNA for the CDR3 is TGTGCCAGTACCCACAGACGATCTGGGTACACAGATACGCAGTATTTT. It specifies CASTHRRSGYTDTQYF.

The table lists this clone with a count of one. The CDR3 DNA is TGCGCCAGCAGCTTAGCGACGTGGGGCTCCGATGGCTACACCTTC. Translation gives CASSLATWGSDGYTF. The chain links TRBV5-1 to TRBJ1-2; D might be TRBD1 (5 bases). Germline CDR1 and CDR2: SGHRS and YFSETQ. This CDR3 contains 15 residues. V was pared by 2 bases and J by 6 bases, with 17 bases between.

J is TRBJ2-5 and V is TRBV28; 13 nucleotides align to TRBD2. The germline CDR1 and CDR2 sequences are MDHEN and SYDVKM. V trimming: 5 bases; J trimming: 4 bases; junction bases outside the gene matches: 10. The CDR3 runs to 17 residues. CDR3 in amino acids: CASSRWTSGSISETQYF. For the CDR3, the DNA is TGTGCCAGCAGTCGCTGGACTAGCGGGAGTATCTCAGAGACCCAGTACTTC.

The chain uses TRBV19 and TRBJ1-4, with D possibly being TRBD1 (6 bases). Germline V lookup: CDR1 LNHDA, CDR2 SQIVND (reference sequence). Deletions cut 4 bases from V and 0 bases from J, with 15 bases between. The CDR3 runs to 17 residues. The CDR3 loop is CASSKQGFRATNEKLFF. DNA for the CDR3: TGTGCCAGTAGTAAGCAGGGGTTCCGCGCAACTAATGAAAAACTGTTTTTT. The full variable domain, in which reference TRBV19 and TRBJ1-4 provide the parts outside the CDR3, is DGGITQSPKYLFRKEGQNVTLSCEQNLNHDAMYWYRQDPGQGLRLIYYSQIVNDFQKGDIAEGYSVSREKKESFPLTVTSAQKNPTAFYLCASSKQGFRATNEKLFFGSGTQLSVL.

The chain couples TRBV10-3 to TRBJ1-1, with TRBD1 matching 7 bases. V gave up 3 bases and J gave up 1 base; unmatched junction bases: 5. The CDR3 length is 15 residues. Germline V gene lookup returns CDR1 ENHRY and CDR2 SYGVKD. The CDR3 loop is CAISETTGENTEAFF. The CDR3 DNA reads TGTGCCATCAGTGAAACAACAGGGGAGAACACTGAAGCTTTCTTT.